The subject of this entry is one T cell receptor (beta chain). Its antigen is undetermined. This record belongs to a study of PD-L1 blockade in urothelial cancer. As for the study in general: Median T cell yield per blood sample was more than 130,000 cells.

Time point: pretreatment peripheral blood. Each patient presented with locally advanced or metastatic urothelial carcinoma. The study, taken as a whole, reports: When measured at 3 weeks, tumor-associated blood clones expanded more in durable-benefit patients.

This CDR3 has 13 residues. The germline V gene encodes CDR1 SQVTM and CDR2 ANQGSEA. V lost 4 bases and J 4 bases, leaving 10 bases between the germline ends. Only in-frame clones appear in the TCRdb table, and some are missing; sequencing was by immunoSEQ multiplex PCR. The sample holds tens of thousands of clones, approximately 84% seen once. Sample: PBMCs, taken around atezolizumab (anti-PD-L1) treatment. The gene calls are TRBV29-1 and TRBJ1-4; D gene unclear. The TCR was taken from a man between 60 and 70 years old with urothelial cancer. Written as DNA, the CDR3 is TGCAGCGTTGCGCAGAATATTAATGAAAAACTGTTTTTT. It codes for CSVAQNINEKLFF.